The 2 T cell receptor beta chains presented below share a single source sample, sequenced in a study of shared clonotypes between healthy human individuals. Profiled with immunoSEQ multiplex PCR; TCRdb holds only in-frame clones, not every one. Found here are about 2.3 million clones, roughly 92% of them singletons; the top ten hold about 0.41%. The sequencing sample was made of naive CD4+ T cells from PBMCs. The subset was: CD45RA+ positively selected. The receptors here all came from a man between 18 and 35 years old in good health. Some clones in this sample may be carry-over from other donors' samples.

The V gene is TRBV27, the J gene TRBJ1-5; TRBD1 matches at 9 bases. Germline V lookup: CDR1 MNHEY, CDR2 SMNVEV (reference sequence). The CDR3 sequence is 18 residues long. Trimming at V came to 1 base and at J to 4 bases, leaving 11 bases not matched to a gene. The CDR3 sequence is CASSLYRGTGIGNQPQHF. As DNA, the CDR3 is TGTGCCAGCAGTTTATACAGGGGGACAGGGATCGGGAATCAGCCCCAGCATTTT.

CDR3 amino acids: CASSSGGRGTNEKLFF. In DNA, the CDR3 is TGTGCCAGCTCGTCGGGGGGGCGAGGAACTAATGAAAAACTGTTTTTT. This chain uses TRBV18 with TRBJ1-4; D may be TRBD1 (6 bases). The CDR3 contains 16 residues. V was trimmed by 6 bases and J by 1 base, leaving 15 bases between them. Germline V gene data show CDR1 as KGHSH and CDR2 as LQKENI.